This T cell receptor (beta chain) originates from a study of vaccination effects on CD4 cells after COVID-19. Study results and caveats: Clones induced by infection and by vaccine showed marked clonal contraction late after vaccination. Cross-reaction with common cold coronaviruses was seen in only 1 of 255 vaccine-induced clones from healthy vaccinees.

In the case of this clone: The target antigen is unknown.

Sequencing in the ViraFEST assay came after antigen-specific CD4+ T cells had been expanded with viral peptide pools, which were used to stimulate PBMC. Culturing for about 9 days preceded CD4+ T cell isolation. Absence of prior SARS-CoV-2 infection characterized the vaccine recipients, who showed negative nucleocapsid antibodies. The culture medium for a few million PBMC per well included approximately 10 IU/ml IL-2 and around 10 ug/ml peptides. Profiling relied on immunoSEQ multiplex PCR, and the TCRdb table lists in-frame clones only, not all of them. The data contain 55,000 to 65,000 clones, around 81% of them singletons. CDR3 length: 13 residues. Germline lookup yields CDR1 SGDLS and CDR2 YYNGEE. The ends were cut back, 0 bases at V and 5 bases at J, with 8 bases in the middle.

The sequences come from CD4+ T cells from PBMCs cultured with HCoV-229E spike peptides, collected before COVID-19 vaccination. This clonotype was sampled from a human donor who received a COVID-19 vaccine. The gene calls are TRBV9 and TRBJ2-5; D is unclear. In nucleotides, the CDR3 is TGTGCCAGCAGCGTAGGTAGTCTGGAGACCCAGTACTTC. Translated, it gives CASSVGSLETQYF.